This TCR beta chain was profiled in a study of PD-L1 blockade in urothelial cancer. Only in-frame clones appear in the TCRdb table, and some are missing; sequencing was by immunoSEQ multiplex PCR. This sample has 55,000 or so clones, with over 70% found just once. Only one count was recorded for this clone. The junction does not match germline at one end; this may be a read error. This sample comprised PBMCs, obtained around atezolizumab (anti-PD-L1) treatment. The sequence derives from a man between 40 and 49 years old with urothelial cancer.

The CDR3 DNA reads TGTGCCAGCAGTTTGGACAGCGGTCGCAATGGGCAGTTCTTC. It encodes CASSLDSGRNGQFF. V is TRBV27 and J is TRBJ2-1, with D tentatively TRBD1 (6 bases). CDR3 length: 14 amino acids. CDR1 is MNHEY and CDR2 is SMNVEV in the germline V gene (reference sequence).